The 27 T cell receptor beta chains below were found in one sample sequenced in a study of blood T cells in healthy people across ages (dated by TCRdb to 2015 to 2017). The library was obtained by 5' RACE. These reads were obtained on an Illumina HiSeq 2500. The second PCR ran for roughly 6 to 11 cycles and used a J-beta primer mix along with a sample-barcoded 5' primer. TCRdb reworked the public reads: Q25 trimming with fastp, MiXCR clone assembly, productive beta chains retained. Identical CDR3 proteins give one entry, which carries the most common genes and DNA. The sample profile shows nearly 1 million distinct CDR3 sequences; roughly half of them were found once. The leading ten clones occupy 20% to 25% of the sample. Sequencing input: blood. Receptors originate from a woman between 55 and 75 years old in good health.

This clonotype was seen more than once but under ten times. This chain links TRBV4-3 with TRBJ2-3; 11 nucleotides line up with TRBD2. The germline V gene has CDR1 LGHNA and CDR2 YSLEER. The CDR3 length is 19 residues. J was trimmed by 4 bases and V by 4 bases; bases with no gene match: 16. CDR3 nucleotide sequence: TGCGCCAGCAGCCTGAACGAGGGGCGGCTAGCGGGAGGTTCAGATACGCAGTATTTT. This codes for CASSLNEGRLAGGSDTQYF.

The sample holds a few counts of this clonotype. The chain uses TRBV11-2 and TRBJ2-5, with 8 positions matching TRBD1. The CDR3 spans 17 residues. Germline CDR1 is SGHAT and CDR2 is FQNNGV. With V trimmed by 2 bases and J by 2 bases, 10 bases remained unmatched. The CDR3 region is CASSLLRERTGQETQYF. The CDR3 DNA follows: TGTGCCAGCAGCTTACTCCGTGAAAGGACAGGGCAAGAGACCCAGTACTTC. The full variable domain, in which reference TRBV11-2 and TRBJ2-5 provide the parts outside the CDR3, is EAGVAQSPRYKIIEKRQSVAFWCNPISGHATLYWYQQILGQGPKLLIQFQNNGVVDDSQLPKDRFSAERLKGVDSTLKIQPAKLEDSAVYLCASSLLRERTGQETQYFGPGTRLLVL.

This sequence joins TRBV28 and TRBJ2-7; D possibly matches TRBD1 or TRBD2 (5 bases each). V lost 8 bases and J 7 bases, leaving 18 bases between the germline ends. The CDR3 loop spans 13 amino acids. Germline-derived CDR1 and CDR2 are MDHEN and SYDVKM. CDR3 coding DNA: TGTGCCAGCCTAGAGTTTACGTGGGGGGAGCAGTACTTC. Translated, it gives CASLEFTWGEQYF. Filled out from reference TRBV28 and TRBJ2-7, the complete variable domain reads DVKVTQSSRYLVKRTGEKVFLECVQDMDHENMFWYRQDPGLGLRLIYFSYDVKMKEKGDIPEGYSVSREKKERFSLILESASTNQTSMYLCASLEFTWGEQYFGPGTRLTVT.

The J gene is TRBJ2-3, the V gene TRBV5-4; 10 nucleotides agree with TRBD2. This CDR3 comprises 15 residues. The V gene end was trimmed by 3 bases and the J gene end by 2 bases; junction bases not matched to a gene: 3. From germline, CDR1 is SGHNT and CDR2 YYREEE (reference sequence). CDR3 loop: CASSCGLADTDTQYF. The CDR3, as DNA: TGTGCCAGCAGCTGCGGACTAGCGGACACAGATACGCAGTATTTT.

The table lists this clonotype with many counts. This sequence joins TRBV5-5 and TRBJ2-1, with TRBD2 matching 11 bases. Germline-derived CDR1 and CDR2 are SGHKS and YYEKEE (reference sequence). The CDR3 totals 14 residues. V shed 5 bases and J 7 bases; nucleotides not matched to a gene: 5. The CDR3 DNA follows: TGTGCCAGCAGTGGGACTAGCGGCCAAAATGAGCAGTTCTTC. It yields the protein CASSGTSGQNEQFF.

This chain connects TRBV29-1 to TRBJ2-7; D is possibly TRBD2 (6 bases). In germline, CDR1 is SQVTM, CDR2 ANQGSEA. The CDR3 is 12 residues long. V was trimmed by 6 bases and J by 5 bases, leaving 14 bases between them. CDR3 DNA sequence: TGCAGCGTCCGGGACTCAGGCCACGAGCAGTACTTC. Amino acid sequence: CSVRDSGHEQYF.

The chain's CDR3 is CASSLGSFSGANVLTF. CDR3 DNA sequence: TGTGCCAGCAGCTTAGGCTCCTTCTCTGGGGCCAACGTCCTGACTTTC. This rearrangement joins TRBV7-3 to TRBJ2-6, with D uncertain. The V end lost 2 bases, the J end lost 0 bases, and 8 bases lay between the germline ends. This CDR3 is built from 16 residues. Germline assignment: CDR1 SGHTA and CDR2 FQGTGA.

J is TRBJ2-3 and V is TRBV7-8, with D possibly being TRBD1 or TRBD2 (5 bases each). The CDR3 sequence is 15 residues long. Germline CDR1 and CDR2: SGHVS and FQNEAQ. V gave up 4 bases and J gave up 1 base, with 12 bases separating them. In DNA form, the CDR3 reads TGTGCCAGCAGCTGGAACCAGGGACGCACAGATACGCAGTATTTT. It is translated as CASSWNQGRTDTQYF.

The chain couples TRBV6-2 or TRBV6-3 to TRBJ2-1, with a tentative D call TRBD2 (6 bases). The CDR3 consists of 13 residues. Trimming took 6 bases from V and 8 from J, leaving 14 bases between them. From germline, CDR1 is MNHEY and CDR2 SVGEGT. The CDR3 nucleotides read TGTGCCAGCAGCCGAACTAGCTATCATGAGCAGTTCTTC. It yields the protein CASSRTSYHEQFF.

The chain joins TRBV9 to TRBJ1-2; D is undetermined. The germline V gene encodes CDR1 SGDLS and CDR2 YYNGEE. The CDR3 loop spans 17 amino acids. V was trimmed by 0 bases and J by 3 bases, leaving 18 bases between them. The DNA of the CDR3 is TGTGCCAGCAGCGTAGACGAACCCCCCAAGAGAGACTATGGCTACACCTTC. Protein: CASSVDEPPKRDYGYTF.

This clonotype has just a few counts. The chain recombines TRBV4-3 with TRBJ1-4, with 7 bases aligning to TRBD1. Trimming cost V 4 bases and J 7 bases; bases outside gene matches: 9. The CDR3 has 15 amino acids. Germline V gene sequence: CDR1 LGHNA, CDR2 YSLEER. The chain's CDR3 is CASSRGTVWSEKLFF. The CDR3 DNA reads as TGCGCCAGCAGCCGTGGGACAGTTTGGAGTGAAAAACTGTTTTTT.

This rearrangement joins TRBV27 to TRBJ2-1; D possibly corresponds to TRBD1 (6 bases). Between the trimmed V and J ends, which lost 5 bases and 4 bases, there was a span of 18 bases. The germline V gene has CDR1 MNHEY and CDR2 SMNVEV (reference sequence). The CDR3 has 16 residues. The CDR3 here is CASSPGSGDRYNEQFF. DNA of the CDR3: TGTGCCAGCAGTCCTGGCTCAGGGGATAGGTACAATGAGCAGTTCTTC.

The J gene is TRBJ2-4, the V gene TRBV20-1; 7 nucleotides agree with TRBD1. The end of the DNA fits TRBJ2-7 better, so the J call may be wrong. Germline V gene sequence: CDR1 DFQATT, CDR2 SNEGSKA (reference sequence). The CDR3 totals 13 residues. The CDR3, as DNA: TGCAGTGCCACAGGGGATGCGTCCTACGAGCAGTACTTC. Amino acid sequence: CSATGDASYEQYF.

The CDR3 coding sequence is TGCAGCGTTGTTAGCCAGGGGTTTAACACTGAAGCTTTCTTT. Protein: CSVVSQGFNTEAFF. The J gene is TRBJ1-1, the V gene TRBV29-1; D might be TRBD1 (6 bases). V was cut by 4 bases and J by 2 bases, with 14 bases left in between. The CDR3 totals 14 residues. Per the germline V gene, CDR1 is SQVTM and CDR2 is ANQGSEA.

This clonotype has a handful of counts. V gene TRBV27 combines with J gene TRBJ2-4, with a possible D match to TRBD2 (6 bases). The assigned J gene may be wrong: the sequence end matches TRBJ2-7 better. The CDR3 runs to 13 residues. From germline, CDR1 is MNHEY and CDR2 SMNVEV (reference sequence). The CDR3 DNA reads TGTGCCAGCAGTTTAATGGTGGGGGGCGAGCAGTACTTC. It translates to CASSLMVGGEQYF.

Points on this clonotype: This may be a read error: a much more frequent sequence differs by one nucleotide. The rearrangement joins TRBV5-1 to TRBJ2-1, with a tentative D call TRBD2 (7 bases). TRBJ2-7 matches the DNA end more closely, so the J call is doubtful. The CDR3 consists of 17 residues. The V gene's germline CDR1 is SGHRS and CDR2 YFSETQ. The CDR3 spells CASSLADGGPRRNEQYF. DNA of the CDR3: TGCGCCAGCAGCTTGGCAGACGGGGGGCCCCGACGCAATGAGCAGTACTTC.

The chain recombines TRBV20-1 with TRBJ2-7; 12 positions match TRBD2. CDR3 size: 14 residues. Trimming took 7 bases from V and 6 from J; bases not matched to a gene: 10. The germline V gene encodes CDR1 DFQATT and CDR2 SNEGSKA (reference sequence). As DNA, the CDR3 is TGCAGTGTACCACTAGCGGGAGGTGGTATCGAGCAGTACTTC. It yields the protein CSVPLAGGGIEQYF.

The V and J genes are TRBV15 and TRBJ2-1; TRBD2 aligns across 9 bases. Trimming removed 0 bases from V and 15 bases from J; junction bases left unmatched: 9. The V gene's germline CDR1 is LNHNV and CDR2 YYDKDF (reference sequence). This CDR3 spans 14 amino acids. CDR3 sequence: CATSRDSAGTSWFF. The DNA of the CDR3 is TGTGCCACCAGCAGAGATTCAGCCGGGACTAGCTGGTTCTTC.

This chain uses TRBV27 with TRBJ2-3, with TRBD2 matching 7 bases. V shed 6 bases and J 2 bases; nucleotides not matched to a gene: 11. Germline loops: CDR1 MNHEY, CDR2 SMNVEV (reference sequence). The CDR3 has 16 amino acids. The CDR3 DNA reads as TGTGCCAGCAGCATACTTGGGAGGGCCGCCACAGATACGCAGTATTTT. It codes for CASSILGRAATDTQYF.

The count of this clonotype is one. The chain links TRBV28 to TRBJ2-5, with a tentative D call TRBD2 (6 bases). V was clipped by 5 bases and J by 11 bases, with 18 bases between them. In germline, CDR1 is MDHEN, CDR2 SYDVKM. This CDR3 is 13 amino acids long. CDR3 protein: CASSPQRVELQYF. The CDR3 coding sequence is TGTGCCAGCAGTCCTCAGCGGGTGGAATTGCAGTACTTC. Together with reference TRBV28 and TRBJ2-5, the CDR3 gives the full variable domain: DVKVTQSSRYLVKRTGEKVFLECVQDMDHENMFWYRQDPGLGLRLIYFSYDVKMKEKGDIPEGYSVSREKKERFSLILESASTNQTSMYLCASSPQRVELQYFGPGTRLLVL.

The rearrangement joins TRBV4-1 to TRBJ2-7; 9 bases are a match to TRBD1. V lost 4 bases and J lost 7; bases outside the gene matches: 8. The CDR3 runs 14 residues. Germline lookup yields CDR1 MGHRA and CDR2 YSYEKL. The DNA for the CDR3 is TGCGCCAGCAGCCTACAGGGGGCTTCGGGGGAGCAGTACTTC. Protein sequence: CASSLQGASGEQYF.

This clonotype showed up just a few times. The J gene is TRBJ1-2, the V gene TRBV24-1; TRBD1 is a possible D gene (6 bases). The CDR3 extends over 14 amino acids. Per the germline V gene, CDR1 is KGHDR and CDR2 is SFDVKD. The V end lost 5 bases, the J end lost 7 bases, and 16 bases lay between the germline ends. CDR3 DNA sequence: TGTGCCACCAGTGTGGGCCGGGGGCCTAGTGGCTACACCTTC. Protein sequence: CATSVGRGPSGYTF.

The chain uses TRBV7-9 and TRBJ2-7; maybe TRBD2 (6 bases). Germline CDR1 is SEHNR and CDR2 is FQNEAQ (reference sequence). Trimming cost V 8 bases and J 6 bases, with 11 bases left between them. CDR3 length: 11 amino acids. The CDR3 protein is CASGGASEQYF. In DNA, the CDR3 is TGTGCCAGCGGAGGGGCCTCCGAGCAGTACTTC.

This clonotype was found a few times. The chain couples TRBV12-3 or TRBV12-4 to TRBJ2-1; 13 bases line up with TRBD2. This CDR3 region has 18 residues. V lost 6 bases and J lost 3; bases outside the gene matches: 11. The CDR3 nucleotides read TGTGCCAGCAGCTCAAGACTAGCGGGAGGCAACCTCTACAATGAGCAGTTCTTC. It yields the protein CASSSRLAGGNLYNEQFF.

The chain is built from TRBV15 and TRBJ2-1; 7 positions agree with TRBD2. Germline V gene lookup returns CDR1 LNHNV and CDR2 YYDKDF (reference sequence). CDR3 length: 16 residues. The junction had 9 bases not matched to a gene; V was cut back by 5 bases and J by 2 bases. The chain's CDR3 is CATSGEGSGTYNEQFF. DNA for the CDR3: TGTGCCACCAGCGGGGAGGGATCCGGTACCTACAATGAGCAGTTCTTC.

The chain carries TRBV11-2 and TRBJ2-3; 8 bases match TRBD2. J was trimmed by 0 bases and V by 3 bases; bases with no gene match: 20. CDR1 is SGHAT and CDR2 is FQNNGV in the germline V gene. The CDR3 has 21 amino acids. CDR3 in amino acids: CASSLLPRRREALESTDTQYF. Here the CDR3 DNA reads TGTGCCAGCAGCTTGCTCCCGAGACGGCGGGAGGCACTGGAAAGCACAGATACGCAGTATTTT.

The chain employs TRBV5-5 and TRBJ2-3; no clear D gene. The CDR3 is 17 amino acids. CDR1 is SGHKS and CDR2 is YYEKEE in the germline V gene (reference sequence). The germline V and J ends were trimmed by 2 bases and 0 bases, with 16 bases remaining between them. CDR3 DNA sequence: TGTGCCAGCAGCTTCACTTACCAACTCCTGAGCACAGATACGCAGTATTTT. It encodes CASSFTYQLLSTDTQYF.